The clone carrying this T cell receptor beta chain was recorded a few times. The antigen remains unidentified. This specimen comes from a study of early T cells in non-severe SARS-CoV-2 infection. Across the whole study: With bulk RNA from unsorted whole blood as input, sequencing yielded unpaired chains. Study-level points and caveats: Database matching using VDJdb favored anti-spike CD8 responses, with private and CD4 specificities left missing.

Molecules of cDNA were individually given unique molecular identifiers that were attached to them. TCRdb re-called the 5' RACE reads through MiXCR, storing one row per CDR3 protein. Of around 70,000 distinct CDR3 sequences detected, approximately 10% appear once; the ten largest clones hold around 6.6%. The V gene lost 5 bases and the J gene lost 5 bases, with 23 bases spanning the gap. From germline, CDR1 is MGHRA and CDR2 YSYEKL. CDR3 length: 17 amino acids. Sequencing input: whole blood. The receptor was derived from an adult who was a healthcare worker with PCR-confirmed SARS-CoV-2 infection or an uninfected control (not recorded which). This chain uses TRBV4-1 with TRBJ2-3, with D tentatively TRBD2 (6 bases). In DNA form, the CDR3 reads TGCGCCAGCAGCATCCGCATTTTAACGGGAGCTGGAGATACGCAGTATTTT. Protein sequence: CASSIRILTGAGDTQYF.